This TCR beta chain originates from a study of T cells in localized non-small cell lung cancer. Study findings and constraints: A median around 55 of the top 100 tumor clones appeared in adjacent lung. A denser population of T cells in blood accompanied longer overall survival. Highest T cell clonality was seen in uninvolved adjacent lung, surpassing that measured in tumor. The tumor had only one region sequenced, so heterogeneity remains possible.

TCRdb keeps only in-frame clones here, not all; method: immunoSEQ multiplex PCR. The repertoire consists of about 33,000 clones, with roughly nine tenths occurring once and the leading ten covering roughly 4.2%. Concerning this clone: Its antigen is unidentified.

Per germline, CDR1 ENHRY and CDR2 SYGVKD. The CDR3 is 16 residues long. V dropped 0 bases and J dropped 5; count of bases not matched to a gene: 7. The V and J genes are TRBV10-3 and TRBJ1-2, with TRBD1 matching over 9 bases. This TCR came from a man aged 40-75 years with stage I lung adenocarcinoma. The specimen comprised peripheral blood, sampled before any cancer treatment. CDR3 in amino acids: CAISESGGGQGYGYTF. CDR3 DNA sequence: TGTGCCATCAGTGAGTCCGGAGGGGGACAGGGATATGGCTACACCTTC.